Detailed here is one TCR beta chain. What it binds is unknown. These data belong to a study of neoadjuvant nivolumab and ipilimumab in lung cancer. Losses at the gene ends were 7 bases for V and 3 bases for J; bases not matched to a gene: 7. The CDR3 contains 16 residues. The germline V gene encodes CDR1 MDHEN and CDR2 SYDVKM. Study-level results: TCR receptors were sequenced in few samples. TCR clonality did not significantly correlate with pathologic tumor regression. Resected tumors had greater TCR richness and clonality than uninvolved lung. Resected-tumor TCR richness correlated positively with pretherapy blood richness.

Clones were read by immunoSEQ multiplex PCR, and TCRdb kept only the in-frame ones, dropping some. The sample has about 3,000 clones, roughly 88% seen once. The receptor was derived from an adult with non-small cell lung cancer. The source material was tumor tissue, sampled after neoadjuvant nivolumab, alone or with ipilimumab, at or shortly before surgery. This chain uses TRBV28 with TRBJ2-5; the match to TRBD2 covers 14 bases. The CDR3 is CASTLPGLAGEETQYF. The CDR3 DNA sequence: TGTGCCAGCACTCTCCCGGGACTAGCGGGGGAAGAGACCCAGTACTTC.